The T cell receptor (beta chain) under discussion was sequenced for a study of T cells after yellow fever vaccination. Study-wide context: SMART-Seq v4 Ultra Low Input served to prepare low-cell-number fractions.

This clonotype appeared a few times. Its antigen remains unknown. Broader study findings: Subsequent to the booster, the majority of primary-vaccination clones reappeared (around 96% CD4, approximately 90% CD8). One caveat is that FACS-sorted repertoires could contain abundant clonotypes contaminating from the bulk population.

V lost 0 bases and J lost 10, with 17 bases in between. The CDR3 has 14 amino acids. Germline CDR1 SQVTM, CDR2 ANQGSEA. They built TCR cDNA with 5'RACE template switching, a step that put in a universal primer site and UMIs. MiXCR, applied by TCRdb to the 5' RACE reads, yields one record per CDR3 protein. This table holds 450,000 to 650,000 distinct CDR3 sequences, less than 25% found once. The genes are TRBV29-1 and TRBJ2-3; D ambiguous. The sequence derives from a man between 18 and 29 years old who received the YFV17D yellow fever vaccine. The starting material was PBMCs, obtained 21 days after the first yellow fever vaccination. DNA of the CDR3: TGCAGCGTTGAAGATTTGGGCCTCACCCAACCGCAGTATTTT. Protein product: CSVEDLGLTQPQYF.